This T cell receptor (beta chain) is from a study of neurological immune-mediated disorders. Study-wide results and limits: HTLV-1-associated myelopathy displayed the greatest TCR clonal expansion, and multiple sclerosis exhibited the smallest, lower than that of healthy controls.

The cDNA was produced through 5'RACE with 10-nucleotide random UMIs. Over 200 million TCR-beta sequences from 15-18 subjects came out of each sequencing run. TCRdb analysed the 5' RACE reads with MiXCR anew, one entry per CDR3 protein. This table holds roughly 80,000 distinct CDR3 sequences, 5.5% to 6.5% found once. This CDR3 is built from 13 residues. The ends were cut back, 4 bases at V and 7 bases at J, with 11 bases in the middle. This clonotype was picked up many times. Its antigen is not identified. Time point given: longitudinal time-point 2. The starting material, 2 million PBMCs stored at -80 C, gave rise to the unsorted libraries.

The chain joins TRBV12-3 or TRBV12-4 to TRBJ1-5; D uncertain. The clonotype originates from a woman in her sixties with multiple sclerosis. Sequenced material: PBMCs. CDR3 residues: CASSYSDRQPQHF. The CDR3 region has the DNA TGTGCCAGCAGTTACTCCGACCGACAGCCCCAGCATTTT.